This T cell receptor (beta chain) comes out of a study of CD8 T cells in Susac syndrome (dated by TCRdb to between 2018 and 2021). With regard to the full study: Repertoire sequencing was used to test whether CD8+ T cell activation and differentiation in Susac syndrome was antigen driven. What the research found in general, with its limitations: The TCR sequencing and HLA analysis was acknowledged to have included a relatively small number of individuals.

RNA was extracted with the RNeasy kit and 0.5 to 1 ug was reverse transcribed using random hexamers. TCR beta CDR3 regions were amplified with the immunoSEQ multiplex PCR assay covering 54 Vbeta and 13 Jbeta segments. To correct PCR amplification bias, a synthetic template baseline was used for both primer optimization and computational correction. The original pipeline was this. Reads were annotated to V, D and J genes per IMGT and analyzed with immunoSEQ Analyzer, keeping only productive sequences. Clonality was calculated as one minus the Shannon entropy normalized by log2 of the number of productive unique sequences. For each patient and control, public and private clones were evaluated within the 100 most prevalent clones. Clones were defined as Susac-specific when absent from the healthy and MS cohorts, from approximately 1,100 published viral clones and from other ImmuneACCESS disease sequences. The public reads were quality trimmed at Q25 with fastp and then assembled into clones with MiXCR by TCRdb, keeping productive beta chains. Each entry merges the rows of one CDR3 protein and shows their most common DNA and genes. These V and J calls derive from TCRdb rather than the authors' analysis. Here the sample has 120,000 or so distinct CDR3 sequences; roughly 94% occur a single time. Together, the top ten hold roughly 0.098% of the sample.

Inclusive of the bounding cysteine and phenylalanine, the CDR3 is 15 residues long. CDR3 DNA is the only sequence kept; it has 45 bases, read in frame from the first base. From the germline V gene, CDR1 is SNHLY and CDR2 is FYNNEI. Trimming costs V 4 bases and J 4 bases, and their ends lie 16 bases apart. Peripheral blood CD8+ and CD4+ T cells from healthy donors, Susac syndrome patients and multiple sclerosis patients were profiled using high-throughput TCR beta sequencing. Healthy donors were included as age- and sex-matched controls. Bulk CD8+ and CD4+ T cells were purified by magnetic negative isolation, whereas CD8+ TEMRA cells were enriched by FACS. Blood was collected in EDTA tubes and processed within 24 hours, with PBMCs isolated through density gradient centrifugation. PBMCs destined for TCR sequencing were cryopreserved in liquid nitrogen and later thawed in a 37 °C water bath. The sorted or isolated CD4+, CD8+ and CD8+ TEMRA cells reached a purity of at least 90%.

In regard to this clonotype: Its antigen has not been determined. Per-nucleotide qualities are absent, and no much larger clonotype sits a single base away.

The chain is made from TRBV2 and TRBJ2-5, with a weak D call of TRBD1 (6 bases match). The sequence came from a human donor in good health. Sequencing used CD4+ T cells from PBMCs. The CDR3 reads CASSVGQGIGETQYF. The DNA sequence follows: TGTGCCAGCAGTGTGGGGCAGGGGATTGGAGAGACCCAGTACTTC.